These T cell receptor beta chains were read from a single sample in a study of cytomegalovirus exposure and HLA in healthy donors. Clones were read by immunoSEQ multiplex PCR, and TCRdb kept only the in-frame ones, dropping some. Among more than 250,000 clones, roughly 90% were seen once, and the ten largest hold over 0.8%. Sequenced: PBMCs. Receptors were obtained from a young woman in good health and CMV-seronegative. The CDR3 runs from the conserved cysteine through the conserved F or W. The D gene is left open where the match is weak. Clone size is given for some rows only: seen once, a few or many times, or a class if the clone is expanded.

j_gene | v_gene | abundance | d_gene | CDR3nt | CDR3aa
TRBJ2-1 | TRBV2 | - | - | TGTGCCGGATCAGGGGATGAAACAATCAGGGAGCAGTTCTTC | CAGSGDETIREQFF
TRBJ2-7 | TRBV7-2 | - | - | TGTGCCAGCAGCACTCCGACAGAAACCTACGAGCAGTACTTC | CASSTPTETYEQYF
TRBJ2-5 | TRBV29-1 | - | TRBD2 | TGCAGCGTTGTAGCGGGAGGGGCGGAGACCCAGTACTTC | CSVVAGGAETQYF
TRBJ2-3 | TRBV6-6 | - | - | TGTGCCAGCAGAACCAGGGATACGCAGTATTTT | CASRTRDTQYF
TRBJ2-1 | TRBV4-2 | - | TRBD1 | TGTGCCAGCAGCCAAGATGTTGACAGGGTCGGAAACAATGAGCAGTTCTTC | CASSQDVDRVGNNEQFF
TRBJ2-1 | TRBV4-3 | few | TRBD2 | TGCGCCAGCAGCCAATGGACTAGCGCTAATGAGCAGTTCTTC | CASSQWTSANEQFF
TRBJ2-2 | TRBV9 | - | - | TGTGCCAGCAGCGTAGCCCGAGGTGGGTCCGGGGAGCTGTTTTTT | CASSVARGGSGELFF
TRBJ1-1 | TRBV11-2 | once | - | TGTGCCAGCAGCCCTCGACAGGACCCTATGAACACTGAAGCTTTCTTT | CASSPRQDPMNTEAFF
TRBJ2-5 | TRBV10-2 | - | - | TGCGCCAGCAGTGAGTGGGGGCTCCAAGAGACCCAGTACTTC | CASSEWGLQETQYF
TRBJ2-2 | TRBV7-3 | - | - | TGTGCCAGCAGCCCAACTGGCGGCGGTAGGACCGGGGAGCTGTTTTTT | CASSPTGGGRTGELFF
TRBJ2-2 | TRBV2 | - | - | TGTGCCAGCAGTGAAGTGACTACCACCGGGGAGCTGTTTTTT | CASSEVTTTGELFF
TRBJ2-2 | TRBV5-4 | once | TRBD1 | TGTGCCAGCAGCCCGGACAGGGGTAACACCGGGGAGCTGTTTTTT | CASSPDRGNTGELFF
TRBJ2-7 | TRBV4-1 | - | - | TGCGCCAGCAGCCACGCCGGGACTCCATTCTCCTACGAGCAGTACTTC | CASSHAGTPFSYEQYF
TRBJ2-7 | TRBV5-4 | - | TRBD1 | TGTGCCAGCAGCATACAGGGGACCGAGCAGTACTTC | CASSIQGTEQYF
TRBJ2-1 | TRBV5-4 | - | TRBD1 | TGTGCCAGCAGCCGCGGGCACGGACGACAGGGGGAATCCTACAATGAGCAGTTCTTC | CASSRGHGRQGESYNEQFF
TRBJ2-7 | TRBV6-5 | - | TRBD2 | TGTGCCAGCAGTTACTTGTCTAGCGGGAGTCGCGAGCAGTACTTC | CASSYLSSGSREQYF
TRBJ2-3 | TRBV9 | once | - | TGTGCCAGCAGCCCCCGAGGGGGCGGGAGGTGGTCTGGCACAGATACGCAGTATTTT | CASSPRGGGRWSGTDTQYF
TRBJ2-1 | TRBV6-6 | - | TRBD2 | TGTGCCAGCAGTTATCCAGCGGGAGGGCCGAACAATGAGCAGTTCTTC | CASSYPAGGPNNEQFF
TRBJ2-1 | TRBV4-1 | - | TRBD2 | TGCGCCAGCAGTCGACAGACTAGCCAAGAGGGTAGTGAGCAGTTCTTC | CASSRQTSQEGSEQFF
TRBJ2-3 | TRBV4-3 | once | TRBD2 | TGCGCCAGCAGCAAAATAGCGGGAACCAGCACAGATACGCAGTATTTT | CASSKIAGTSTDTQYF
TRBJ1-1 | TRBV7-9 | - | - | TGTGCCAGCAGCTTATACAGGGTACCGCACACTGAAGCTTTCTTT | CASSLYRVPHTEAFF
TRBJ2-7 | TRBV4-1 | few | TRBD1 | TGCGCCAGCAGCCAAGGGACAGGGCTCTACGAGCAGTACTTC | CASSQGTGLYEQYF
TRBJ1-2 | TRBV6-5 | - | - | TGTGCCAGCAGTTACTCCCCTCGCGGGGGCTACACCTTC | CASSYSPRGGYTF
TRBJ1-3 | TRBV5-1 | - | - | TGCGCCAGCAGCCCCGGTGGTAGAAACACCATATATTTT | CASSPGGRNTIYF
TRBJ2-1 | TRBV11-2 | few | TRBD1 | TGTGCCAGCAGCTTAGTTAAGGGGGCGTCCTACAATGAGCAGTTCTTC | CASSLVKGASYNEQFF
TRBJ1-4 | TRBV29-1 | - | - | TGCAGCGTTGTCGTGCAGGGATTGGTAAAACTGTTTTTT | CSVVVQGLVKLFF
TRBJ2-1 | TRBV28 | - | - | TGTGCCAGCAGTTTGGTTAAGCTAGATTTGGCTGAGCAGTTCTTC | CASSLVKLDLAEQFF
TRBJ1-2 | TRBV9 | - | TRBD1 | TGTGCCAGCAGCTCGGCCGGGACAGGGGGTTGGTATGGCTACACCTTC | CASSSAGTGGWYGYTF
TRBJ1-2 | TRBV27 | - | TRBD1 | TGTGCCAGCAGGACAGGGGGCTCTGATGGCTACACCTTC | CASRTGGSDGYTF
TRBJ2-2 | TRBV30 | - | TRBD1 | TGTGCCTGGAGTGGACAGGGTGCCGGGGAGCTGTTTTTT | CAWSGQGAGELFF
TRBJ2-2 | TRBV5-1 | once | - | TGCGCCAGCAGCTCGGGACTTACGTGGGGGGAGCTGTTTTTT | CASSSGLTWGELFF
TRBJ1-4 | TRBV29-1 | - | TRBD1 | TGCAGCGTTGCCCAGACAGGGCAAAATGAAAAACTGTTTTTT | CSVAQTGQNEKLFF
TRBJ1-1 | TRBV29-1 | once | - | TGCAGCGTTGAATCAACCGGGACACAGAACACTGAAGCTTTCTTT | CSVESTGTQNTEAFF